The 20 T cell receptor beta chains listed next were all sequenced from one sample in a study of cytomegalovirus exposure and HLA in healthy donors. Measured with immunoSEQ multiplex PCR; TCRdb has only the in-frame clones, and not every one. The repertoire includes approximately 160,000 clones, 80% to 85% of them detected once, and 10% sits in the top ten. The sample was PBMCs. The origin of the receptors is a young man in good health and CMV-seropositive.

The rearrangement links TRBV7-9 to TRBJ2-2; maybe TRBD1 (6 bases). CDR1 and CDR2 from the germline V gene are SEHNR and FQNEAQ (reference sequence). The CDR3 extends over 16 amino acids. V was trimmed by 4 bases and J by 3 bases, leaving 15 bases between them. CDR3 protein: CASSSTGPPHTGELFF. CDR3 in DNA: TGTGCCAGCAGCTCTACAGGGCCTCCCCACACCGGGGAGCTGTTTTTT. Variable domain in full (rest from reference TRBV7-9 and TRBJ2-2): DTGVSQNPRHKITKRGQNVTFRCDPISEHNRLYWYRQTLGQGPEFLTYFQNEAQLEKSRLLSDRFSAERPKGSFSTLEIQRTEQGDSAMYLCASSSTGPPHTGELFFGEGSRLTVL.

The V call is TRBV30, the J call TRBJ2-3, with D perhaps TRBD2 (6 bases). The CDR3 runs 14 residues. V dropped 7 bases and J dropped 4 bases, with 18 bases sitting between them. Germline lookup yields CDR1 GTSNPN and CDR2 SVGIG (reference sequence). CDR3 sequence (DNA): TGTGCCTCCGGACCCCGGGACTTCTCAGATACGCAGTATTTT. Translation gives CASGPRDFSDTQYF.

The chain recombines TRBV5-2 with TRBJ1-6. TRBV5-2 is classified as a pseudogene. This CDR3 comprises 16 residues. The CDR3 region is CASSWPGAGGNSPLHF. The CDR3 coding sequence is TGTGCCAGCAGCTGGCCGGGGGCGGGAGGTAATTCACCCCTCCACTTT.

This clone appeared a few times. V is TRBV7-7 and J is TRBJ2-2, with 7 bases matching TRBD2. CDR1 and CDR2 (germline): SSHAT, FNYEAQ (reference sequence). This CDR3 region has 15 residues. With 3 bases clipped from V and 4 bases from J, the junction kept 5 bases outside the gene matches. The CDR3 here is CASSLGEGFTGELFF. CDR3 nucleotide sequence: TGTGCCAGCAGCTTGGGGGAGGGTTTCACCGGGGAGCTGTTTTTT.

The V gene is TRBV28, the J gene TRBJ2-7; D possibly corresponds to TRBD1 (5 bases). Deletions cut 2 bases from V and 1 base from J, with 12 bases between. The CDR3 spans 15 residues. Germline loops: CDR1 MDHEN, CDR2 SYDVKM. The CDR3 region is CASSLGWGSSYEQYF. Here the CDR3 DNA reads TGTGCCAGCAGTTTAGGATGGGGCAGTTCCTACGAGCAGTACTTC.

In its sample, this clone was seen a few times. The chain employs TRBV11-2 and TRBJ1-6, with D tentatively TRBD1 (5 bases). V was pared by 6 bases and J by 6 bases, with 15 bases between. Germline V gives CDR1 SGHAT, CDR2 FQNNGV. CDR3 length: 15 residues. CDR3 protein: CASRSIKGINSPLHF. The CDR3 nucleotides read TGTGCCAGCAGGTCTATCAAGGGGATTAATTCACCCCTCCACTTT.

The J gene is TRBJ1-1, the V gene TRBV5-1; 7 positions agree with TRBD1. The germline CDR1 and CDR2 sequences are SGHRS and YFSETQ. V dropped 0 bases and J dropped 1; count of bases not matched to a gene: 3. This CDR3 comprises 15 residues. The CDR3 region is CASSLGGGWNTEAFF. The CDR3 DNA follows: TGCGCCAGCAGCTTGGGAGGGGGCTGGAACACTGAAGCTTTCTTT.

The chain links TRBV27 to TRBJ1-2; the D is unclear. The CDR3 contains 16 residues. V lost 3 bases to trimming and J lost 0 bases, with 14 bases between them. CDR1 is MNHEY, CDR2 SMNVEV, per germline (reference sequence). The CDR3 sequence: CASSFGARSSNYGYTF. The CDR3 region has the DNA TGTGCCAGCAGTTTCGGCGCCAGGTCTTCTAACTATGGCTACACCTTC.

The V gene is TRBV9, the J gene TRBJ2-5; D is perhaps TRBD2 (6 bases). Germline CDR1 and CDR2: SGDLS and YYNGEE. The V and J ends lost 3 bases and 0 bases respectively, with 12 bases between them. This CDR3 has 15 amino acids. This CDR3 is CASSAEGTYQETQYF. The CDR3 nucleotides are TGTGCCAGCAGCGCCGAAGGGACTTACCAAGAGACCCAGTACTTC. Full variable domain (remainder filled in from reference TRBV9 and TRBJ2-5): DSGVTQTPKHLITATGQRVTLRCSPRSGDLSVYWYQQSLDQGLQFLIQYYNGEERAKGNILERFSAQQFPDLHSELNLSSLELGDSALYFCASSAEGTYQETQYFGPGTRLLVL.

This chain joins TRBV6-1 and TRBJ1-3; no firm D call. Trimming removed 10 bases from V and 3 bases from J, with 16 bases in between. The CDR3 extends over 14 amino acids. The V gene's germline CDR1 is MNHNS and CDR2 SASEGT. CDR3 sequence (DNA): TGTGCCATGGGCGGGCCGCGAGATGGAAACACCATATATTTT. Encoded protein: CAMGGPRDGNTIYF.

The V call is TRBV15, the J call TRBJ2-7; D may be TRBD2 (6 bases). CDR1 and CDR2 from the germline V gene are LNHNV and YYDKDF (reference sequence). V lost 0 bases, J lost 0 bases, and 15 bases lay in between. The CDR3 is 17 amino acids. The CDR3 spells CATSRDQAQRVSYEQYF. The DNA of the CDR3 is TGTGCCACCAGCAGAGATCAGGCACAGCGGGTCTCCTACGAGCAGTACTTC.

The rearrangement links TRBV7-8 to TRBJ2-3; 11 nucleotides match TRBD2. The CDR3 loop spans 18 amino acids. The ends lost 1 base at V and 4 bases at J; junction bases unmatched: 10. Germline loops: CDR1 SGHVS, CDR2 FQNEAQ. CDR3 sequence (DNA): TGTGCCAGCAGCTTAGGCGCGACTAGCGGGGATGTGGCAGATACGCAGTATTTT. This codes for CASSLGATSGDVADTQYF.

This clone occurred a few times. The chain is built from TRBV28 and TRBJ2-7; D ambiguous. The CDR3 is made up of 12 amino acids. V was clipped by 4 bases and J by 6 bases, with 10 bases between them. Germline V gene data show CDR1 as MDHEN and CDR2 as SYDVKM. The CDR3 here is CASSSNPREQYF. The CDR3 bases are TGTGCCAGCAGTTCCAATCCGCGCGAGCAGTACTTC.

V usage is TRBV9 and J usage is TRBJ2-6, with 11 bases lining up with TRBD1. The CDR3 runs to 19 residues. The germline CDR1 and CDR2 sequences are SGDLS and YYNGEE. The junction had 6 bases not matched to a gene; V was cut back by 0 bases and J by 1 base. CDR3 sequence (DNA): TGTGCCAGCAGCGTAGGGGACAGGGGGGTCGCGTCTGGGGCCAACGTCCTGACTTTC. It specifies CASSVGDRGVASGANVLTF.

This rearrangement joins TRBV7-2 to TRBJ2-3, with TRBD1 identical over 7 bases. This CDR3 contains 18 residues. CDR1 and CDR2 (germline): SGHTA, FQGNSA. V shed 4 bases, J shed 0 bases, and the junction held 13 bases outside the gene matches. The CDR3 protein is CASSYRPLGTASTDTQYF. CDR3 bases: TGTGCCAGCAGCTACCGTCCTCTTGGGACAGCTAGCACAGATACGCAGTATTTT.

The rearrangement links TRBV2 to TRBJ1-1; 7 bases match TRBD1. The junction had 9 bases not matched to a gene; V was cut back by 5 bases and J by 3 bases. The germline V gene has CDR1 SNHLY and CDR2 FYNNEI. The length of the CDR3 is 15 residues. The CDR3 sequence: CASSLQGRLDTEAFF. The CDR3 nucleotides are TGTGCCAGCAGTTTACAGGGGCGGTTGGACACTGAAGCTTTCTTT.

As DNA, the CDR3 is TGTGCCAGCAGCTTAACCGGACTGACGCAAGAGACCCAGTACTTC. Its translation is CASSLTGLTQETQYF. The gene calls are TRBV7-3 and TRBJ2-5; D is perhaps TRBD2 (5 bases). The CDR3 has 15 amino acids. CDR1 is SGHTA, CDR2 FQGTGA, per germline. The V end was cut by 0 bases, the J end by 2 bases, with 10 bases between.

The rearrangement uses TRBV5-1 and TRBJ1-3; no definite D call. CDR3 length equals 16 residues. V shed 1 base and J shed 0 bases, with 11 bases lying between them. Germline assignment: CDR1 SGHRS and CDR2 YFSETQ. The CDR3 DNA reads TGCGCCAGCAGCTTGTTAGCTGTAAACTCTGGAAACACCATATATTTT. This codes for CASSLLAVNSGNTIYF.

This chain joins TRBV11-2 and TRBJ1-1; 12 nucleotides match TRBD1. Germline CDR1 SGHAT, CDR2 FQNNGV. The ends lost 5 bases at V and 5 bases at J; junction bases unmatched: 9. CDR3 length: 16 residues. CDR3 residues: CASSAPGQGARTEAFF. The CDR3 coding sequence is TGTGCCAGCAGCGCACCGGGACAGGGGGCGCGAACTGAAGCTTTCTTT.

V gene TRBV6-5 combines with J gene TRBJ2-7, with 8 bases aligning to TRBD1. There are 15 residues in the CDR3. J gave up 6 bases and V 0 bases, and 7 bases lay outside the gene matches. Germline-derived CDR1 and CDR2 are MNHEY and SVGAGI. The CDR3 DNA sequence: TGTGCCAGCAGTTACTCGAACAGGGGGTTTTCCGAGCAGTACTTC. Translating gives CASSYSNRGFSEQYF.